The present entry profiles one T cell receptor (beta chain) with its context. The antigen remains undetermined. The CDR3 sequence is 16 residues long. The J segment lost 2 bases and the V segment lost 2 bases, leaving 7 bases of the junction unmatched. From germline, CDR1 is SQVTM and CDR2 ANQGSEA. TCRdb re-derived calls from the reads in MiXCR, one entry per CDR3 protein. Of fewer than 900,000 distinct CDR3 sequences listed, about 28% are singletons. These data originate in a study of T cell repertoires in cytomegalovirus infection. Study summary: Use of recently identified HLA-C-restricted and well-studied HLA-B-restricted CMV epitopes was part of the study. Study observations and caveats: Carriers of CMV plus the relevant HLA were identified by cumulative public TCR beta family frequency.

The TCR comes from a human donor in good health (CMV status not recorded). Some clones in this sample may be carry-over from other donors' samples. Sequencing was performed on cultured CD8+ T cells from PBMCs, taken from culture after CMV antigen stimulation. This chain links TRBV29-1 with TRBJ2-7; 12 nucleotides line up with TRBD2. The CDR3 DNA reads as TGCAGCGTTGAATTATCTGCTAGCGGGGGGGCCTACGAGCAGTACTTC. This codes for CSVELSASGGAYEQYF.